The 12 T cell receptor beta chains presented below share a single source sample, sequenced in a study of blood T cell repertoires in COVID-19. Sequencing was performed with immunoSEQ multiplex PCR; in TCRdb, only in-frame clones are kept and a portion is missing. The sample records fewer than 250,000 clones, 70% to 90% being singletons. The sequenced sample consisted of peripheral blood. These receptor sequences come from a man aged 35 to 55 with acute or convalescent COVID-19.

The gene calls are TRBV29-1 and TRBJ2-3, with TRBD2 matching over 7 bases. With V trimmed by 7 bases and J by 4 bases, 11 bases remained unmatched. The germline V gene encodes CDR1 SQVTM and CDR2 ANQGSEA. CDR3 length: 14 amino acids. CDR3 bases: TGCAGCGGGAGAAGGACTAGTCCAGCAGATACGCAGTATTTT. This encodes CSGRRTSPADTQYF.

The CDR3 nucleotides read TGTGCCAGCAGTTACGGACAGAGGAACACTGAAGCTTTCTTT. Its protein product is CASSYGQRNTEAFF. V gene TRBV6-5 combines with J gene TRBJ1-1; maybe TRBD1 (6 bases). The germline gives CDR1 MNHEY, CDR2 SVGAGI. Trimming removed 2 bases at V and 1 base at J, with 8 bases between. This CDR3 region has 14 residues.

This chain connects TRBV7-2 to TRBJ1-2, with D tentatively TRBD1 (6 bases). The V end was cut by 6 bases, the J end by 4 bases, with 18 bases between. The CDR3 contains 15 residues. CDR1 is SGHTA and CDR2 is FQGNSA in the germline V gene. The CDR3 DNA sequence: TGTGCCAGCAGTTTCATGGGGGGGCCAGGCTATGGCTACACCTTC. This codes for CASSFMGGPGYGYTF. Drawing the rest from reference TRBV7-2 and TRBJ1-2, the complete variable domain is GAGVSQSPSNKVTEKGKDVELRCDPISGHTALYWYRQSLGQGLEFLIYFQGNSAPDKSGLPSDRFSAERTGGSVSTLTIQRTQQEDSAVYLCASSFMGGPGYGYTFGSGTRLTVV.

The CDR3 DNA reads TGTGCCAGCAGTCTAGCGGGGGCCCCCACAGATACGCAGTATTTT. Its translation is CASSLAGAPTDTQYF. The chain uses TRBV6-5 and TRBJ2-3; 10 bases fit TRBD2. This CDR3 region has 15 residues. With V trimmed by 5 bases and J by 2 bases, 4 bases remained unmatched. The germline V gene has CDR1 MNHEY and CDR2 SVGAGI.

This clone occurred once. This rearrangement joins TRBV6-5 to TRBJ1-1; D ambiguous. V was trimmed by 4 bases and J by 7 bases, leaving 7 bases between them. The CDR3 spans 11 residues. Germline CDR1 is MNHEY and CDR2 is SVGAGI. In DNA form, the CDR3 reads TGTGCCAGCAGTTTACGGGGTGAAGCTTTCTTT. Translating it yields CASSLRGEAFF.

CDR3 sequence (DNA): TGTGCCAGCAGTGAAGGGACAGGCTCTGGAAACACCATATATTTT. It encodes CASSEGTGSGNTIYF. The chain links TRBV6-1 to TRBJ1-3; TRBD1 matches 7 bases. The CDR3 extends over 15 amino acids. Germline V gene sequence: CDR1 MNHNS, CDR2 SASEGT. The J segment lost 0 bases and the V segment lost 1 base, leaving 0 bases of the junction unmatched.

The chain carries TRBV15 and TRBJ1-6; TRBD1 matches 10 bases. Trimming removed 0 bases from V and 10 bases from J; junction bases left unmatched: 6. This CDR3 has 16 amino acids. In germline, CDR1 is LNHNV, CDR2 YYDKDF (reference sequence). DNA for the CDR3: TGTGCCACCAGCAGAGAAAGGACAGGGGGGGAATCACCCCTCCACTTT. This gives the protein CATSRERTGGESPLHF.

J is TRBJ2-1 and V is TRBV28; D possibly corresponds to TRBD2 (5 bases). The CDR3 sequence is 15 residues long. Germline V gene data show CDR1 as MDHEN and CDR2 as SYDVKM. V lost 7 bases to trimming and J lost 0 bases, with 13 bases between them. The CDR3 DNA sequence: TGTGCCAGCACCGGAGCTGGGAGCTCCTACAATGAGCAGTTCTTC. As protein: CASTGAGSSYNEQFF.

The V call is TRBV2, the J call TRBJ2-3; TRBD1 matches 9 bases. CDR1 and CDR2 from the germline V gene are SNHLY and FYNNEI. The CDR3 covers 17 residues. The V gene end was trimmed by 5 bases and the J gene end by 0 bases; junction bases not matched to a gene: 9. The CDR3 sequence is CASSLLRQGVSTDTQYF. In DNA, the CDR3 is TGTGCCAGCAGTCTACTTAGACAGGGGGTTAGCACAGATACGCAGTATTTT.

In this sample, this clone turned up a few times. The junction does not match germline at one end; this may be a read error. This rearrangement joins TRBV7-3 to TRBJ2-7, with D possibly being TRBD1 (6 bases). The CDR3 has 12 amino acids. The V gene's germline CDR1 is SGHTA and CDR2 FQGTGA. CDR3 in DNA: TGTGCCAGCAGCTATTCCCGGGACATGGCAACCTTC. This sequence encodes CASSYSRDMATF.

The J gene is TRBJ1-5, the V gene TRBV5-5; 8 bases map to TRBD1. Germline trimming cut 4 bases from V and 4 bases from J; bases unmatched to any gene: 13. The CDR3 is made up of 17 amino acids. Germline V gives CDR1 SGHKS, CDR2 YYEKEE (reference sequence). This chain's CDR3 is CASSPEVGTGLNQPQHF. The CDR3 coding sequence is TGTGCCAGCAGCCCGGAGGTTGGGACAGGACTAAATCAGCCCCAGCATTTT.

J is TRBJ2-3 and V is TRBV5-4; the D gene is possibly TRBD2 (5 bases). The CDR3 spans 17 residues. Trimming took off 3 bases at V and 1 base at J, with 18 bases between the two ends. Germline V CDR1 and CDR2: SGHNT, YYREEE (reference sequence). The CDR3 here is CASSSPRLTLGTDTQYF. CDR3 bases: TGTGCCAGCAGCTCACCAAGACTAACCCTGGGCACAGATACGCAGTATTTT.